This paragraph reports one TCR beta chain. Its cognate antigen has yet to be identified. Base-call qualities are not available, and no considerably larger clone is one nucleotide away. For sequencing of the TCRbeta CDR3 region, genomic DNA was extracted from the sorted cells. TCRbeta CDR3 regions were sequenced using the immunoSEQ Assay. Here the immuneACCESS table is served through TCRdb, limited to in-frame sequences with V and J called. Missing clones are a known gap in these copies; in checked studies unresolved V genes cover under half, and the rest lacks a known reason. Recorded for this sample are some 48,000 clones; about 79% of them occurred a single time. Approximately 7.9% of the sample is held by the ten biggest clonotypes. This record comes from a study of OX40 agonist ivuxolimab in advanced cancers. As for the study more broadly: Ivuxolimab was an agonistic, fully human IgG2 monoclonal antibody directed against OX40 (CD134), a costimulatory receptor. Intravenous ivuxolimab was administered to patients every 2 weeks at six dose levels: 0.01, 0.1, 0.3, 1.5, 3 and 10 mg/kg. Of the approximately 50 dose-escalation patients, hepatocellular carcinoma was present in 19, melanoma in about 15, renal cell carcinoma in 9 and head and neck cancer in 9. In the dose-escalation cohort, 70% to 85% of patients were male, and the mean age was about 55 years, with a range of 23 to 79. Prior anti-PD-1, anti-PD-L1 or anti-CTLA-4 therapy was permitted, and checkpoint inhibitors had been received by roughly two fifths of dose-escalation patients. Partial responses occurred in three dose-escalation patients: two with cutaneous melanoma and one with hepatocellular carcinoma. The point of sequencing TCRbeta in the periphery was to test whether ivuxolimab changed TCR sequence diversity and drove clonal T-cell expansion. The paper reports the monotherapy dose-escalation portion (N of about 56 patients) of the phase I ivuxolimab trial.

V drops 4 bases and J drops 14 bases, leaving 12 bases in between. CDR1 LNHNV and CDR2 YYDKDF are derived from the germline V gene (reference sequence). Spanning cysteine to phenylalanine, the CDR3 consists of 12 amino acids. Only the CDR3 region is kept as DNA, spanning 36 bases read in frame from base 1. What the research found in general, with its limitations: The antigen specificity of the peripheral T cells that underwent clonal expansion was not determined. In the 0.1-3.0 mg/kg groups, partial responders were among the patients with the lowest normalized peripheral clonal expansion, particularly in CD8+ T cells. After ivuxolimab, expanded clones were on average more numerous among CD8+ T cells than among CD4+ T cells. Low levels of normalized T-cell clonal expansion were also seen in some nonresponding patients. Clonal expansion of both CD4+ and CD8+ blood T cells was observed from baseline to week 6 at doses 0.1 to 3.0 mg/kg.

Patients with autoimmune disease history or receiving systemic immunosuppression were excluded from the trial. Peripheral blood for TCR sequencing was drawn from every dose cohort at baseline, at cycle 4 day 1 and at cycle 7 day 1. The samples were drawn from a first-in-human, open-label, multicenter phase I dose-escalation trial of ivuxolimab. Adults with locally advanced or metastatic melanoma, renal cell carcinoma, hepatocellular carcinoma or head and neck squamous cell carcinoma were enrolled in the trial. Before TCR sequencing, CD4+ and CD8+ T cells were separately sorted from peripheral blood.

The source is an adult with an advanced solid tumor such as melanoma, head and neck, liver or kidney cancer. Source: CD4+ or CD8+ T cells sorted from blood, taken in a trial of the OX40 agonist ivuxolimab. This chain joins TRBV15 to TRBJ1-6; too little of a D gene remains to name it. The encoded CDR3 is CATSMGKRTLHF. The bases are TGTGCCACCAGCATGGGCAAGAGGACCCTCCACTTT.